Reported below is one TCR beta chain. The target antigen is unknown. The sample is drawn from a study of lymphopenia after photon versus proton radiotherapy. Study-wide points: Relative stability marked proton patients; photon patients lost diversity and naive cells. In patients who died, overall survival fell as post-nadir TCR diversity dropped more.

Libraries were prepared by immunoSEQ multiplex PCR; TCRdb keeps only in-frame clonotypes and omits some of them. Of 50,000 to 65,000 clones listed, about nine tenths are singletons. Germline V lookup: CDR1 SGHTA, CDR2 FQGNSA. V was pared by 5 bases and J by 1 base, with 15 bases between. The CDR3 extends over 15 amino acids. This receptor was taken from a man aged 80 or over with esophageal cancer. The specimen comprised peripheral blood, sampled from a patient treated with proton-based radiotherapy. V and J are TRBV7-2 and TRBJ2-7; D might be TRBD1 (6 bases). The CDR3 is CASSLDGQFSYEQYF. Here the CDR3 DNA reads TGTGCCAGCAGCCTCGACGGACAGTTTTCCTACGAGCAGTACTTC.